The 9 T cell receptor beta chains listed next were all sequenced from one sample in a study of cytomegalovirus exposure and HLA in healthy donors. The study ran its PCR with 60 Vbeta and 13 Jbeta primers. Data came from immunoSEQ multiplex PCR; TCRdb stores just in-frame clones and leaves some out. The data contain roughly 190,000 clones, roughly 77% of them singletons. The sequenced sample consisted of PBMCs. All receptors come from a man younger than 45 in good health and CMV-seropositive.

The chain couples TRBV25-1 to TRBJ2-1; 14 bases align to TRBD2. Germline-derived CDR1 and CDR2 are MGHDK and SYGVNS. With V trimmed by 5 bases and J by 4 bases, 7 bases remained unmatched. The CDR3 is 17 residues long. CDR3 coding DNA: TGTGCCAGCAGTCCCCGGACTAGCGGGAGGACGTACAATGAGCAGTTCTTC. Encoded protein: CASSPRTSGRTYNEQFF.

The chain couples TRBV23-1 to TRBJ2-4, with D perhaps TRBD2 (6 bases). TRBV23-1 is noted as an ORF with a role that remains uncertain. V was cut by 1 base and J by 6 bases, with 22 bases left in between. There are 18 residues in the CDR3. The CDR3 coding sequence is TGCGCCAGCAGTCAATTGGAGGAGGGTGAGTTCATTAGAAACATTCAGTACTTC. Its translation: CASSQLEEGEFIRNIQYF.

The J gene is TRBJ2-3, the V gene TRBV30; 16 bases line up with TRBD2. This CDR3 is 19 amino acids long. The V gene end was trimmed by 2 bases and the J gene end by 3 bases; junction bases not matched to a gene: 11. Germline CDR1 GTSNPN, CDR2 SVGIG (reference sequence). CDR3 amino acids: CAWSFPGLAGGGPTDTQYF. CDR3 sequence (DNA): TGTGCCTGGAGTTTCCCGGGACTAGCGGGGGGGGGCCCTACAGATACGCAGTATTTT. The full variable domain, completed using reference TRBV30 and TRBJ2-3, is SQTIHQWPATLVQPVGSPLSLECTVEGTSNPNLYWYRQAAGRGLQLLFYSVGIGQISSEVPQNLSASRPQDRQFILSSKKLLLSDSGFYLCAWSFPGLAGGGPTDTQYFGPGTRLTVL.

This clone was seen only a few times. The chain couples TRBV5-1 to TRBJ2-7, with 15 bases identical to TRBD2. V shed 4 bases, J shed 0 bases, and the junction held 5 bases outside the gene matches. The CDR3 has 17 amino acids. Germline V lookup: CDR1 SGHRS, CDR2 YFSETQ. The CDR3 loop is CASSRTSGRVSSYEQYF. Written as DNA, the CDR3 is TGCGCCAGCAGCCGGACTAGCGGGAGGGTGAGCTCCTACGAGCAGTACTTC.

The chain uses TRBV6-4 and TRBJ2-1; D remains unclear. The length of the CDR3 is 15 residues. Trimming removed 4 bases at V and 0 bases at J, with 10 bases between. The germline V gene has CDR1 MRHNA and CDR2 SNTAGT. The CDR3 loop is CASSVSASSYNEQFF. As DNA, the CDR3 is TGTGCCAGCAGTGTCAGCGCTAGCTCCTACAATGAGCAGTTCTTC.

This chain uses TRBV9 with TRBJ1-3, with TRBD1 as a possible D gene (5 bases). The CDR3 length is 15 residues. Germline CDR1 is SGDLS and CDR2 is YYNGEE. Trimming removed 4 bases at V and 0 bases at J, with 11 bases between. CDR3 amino acids: CASSRSGGSGNTIYF. CDR3 nucleotides: TGTGCCAGCAGCCGAAGCGGGGGCTCTGGAAACACCATATATTTT.

The chain uses TRBV9 and TRBJ1-5; no firm D call. Per germline, CDR1 SGDLS and CDR2 YYNGEE. Trimming took off 0 bases at V and 0 bases at J, with 4 bases between the two ends. This CDR3 contains 14 residues. The CDR3 here is CASSVGNSNQPQHF. DNA for the CDR3: TGTGCCAGCAGCGTAGGTAATAGCAATCAGCCCCAGCATTTT.

DNA for the CDR3: TGCAGCGTTGAACGGGAGTCTATCCCCTACGAGCAGTACTTC. Its translation: CSVERESIPYEQYF. The chain has TRBV29-1 and TRBJ2-7, with D possibly TRBD2 on 6 matching bases. The CDR3 length is 14 residues. Germline V gene lookup returns CDR1 SQVTM and CDR2 ANQGSEA. The germline V and J ends were trimmed by 2 bases and 2 bases, with 13 bases remaining between them.

The chain combines TRBV7-3 with TRBJ2-7; weak D call: TRBD2 (5 bases). The CDR3 runs to 16 residues. The germline V gene has CDR1 SGHTA and CDR2 FQGTGA. The V end lost 1 base, the J end lost 0 bases, and 13 bases lay between the germline ends. CDR3 in DNA: TGTGCCAGCAGCTTAAGTGTGGCGGGTCCCTCCTACGAGCAGTACTTC. This sequence encodes CASSLSVAGPSYEQYF.